The 32 T cell receptor beta chains presented below share a single source sample, sequenced in a study of cytomegalovirus exposure and HLA in healthy donors. The study ran its PCR with 60 Vbeta and 13 Jbeta primers. Assay used: immunoSEQ multiplex PCR; TCRdb lists only in-frame clones, some missing. The sample contains roughly 170,000 clones, 75% of which appear only once. Sample: PBMCs. The origin of the receptors is a female donor in good health and CMV-seronegative.

J is TRBJ2-7 and V is TRBV27; TRBD2 aligns across 12 bases. Germline V gene data show CDR1 as MNHEY and CDR2 as SMNVEV (reference sequence). The CDR3 has 18 residues. Germline trimming cut 4 bases from V and 6 bases from J; bases unmatched to any gene: 16. CDR3 sequence: CASSSPGLAGPVVAEQYF. The CDR3 DNA is TGTGCCAGCAGTTCCCCGGGACTAGCGGGCCCAGTAGTTGCCGAGCAGTACTTC.

The chain uses TRBV11-1 and TRBJ2-1; D gene ambiguous. This CDR3 comprises 15 residues. The V gene's germline CDR1 is SGHAT and CDR2 FQDESV (reference sequence). Trimming stripped 3 bases from V and 7 bases from J, with 16 bases between. Written as DNA, the CDR3 is TGTGCCAGCAGCTTGCAGGCGAACCCTGGGAATGAGCAGTTCTTC. This encodes CASSLQANPGNEQFF.

The chain recombines TRBV7-9 with TRBJ1-1; D gene ambiguous. The CDR3 length is 14 residues. From germline, CDR1 is SEHNR and CDR2 FQNEAQ (reference sequence). The V end was cut by 1 base, the J end by 7 bases, with 13 bases between. In nucleotides, the CDR3 is TGTGCCAGCAGCTTAGAATTCCGGGGAGGTGAAGCTTTCTTT. It yields the protein CASSLEFRGGEAFF.

This clone was seen just once. The chain carries TRBV9 and TRBJ2-3; D is possibly TRBD2 (6 bases). V was pared by 0 bases and J by 1 base, with 12 bases between. The CDR3 has 16 amino acids. Germline CDR1 and CDR2: SGDLS and YYNGEE. The CDR3 reads CASSVGVTGGTDTQYF. The DNA for the CDR3 is TGTGCCAGCAGCGTAGGGGTAACGGGAGGCACAGATACGCAGTATTTT. The variable domain in full, completed from reference TRBV9 and TRBJ2-3, reads DSGVTQTPKHLITATGQRVTLRCSPRSGDLSVYWYQQSLDQGLQFLIQYYNGEERAKGNILERFSAQQFPDLHSELNLSSLELGDSALYFCASSVGVTGGTDTQYFGPGTRLTVL.

The rearrangement links TRBV6-5 to TRBJ2-5, with D tentatively TRBD1 (6 bases). V gave up 6 bases and J gave up 5 bases, with 10 bases separating them. Germline assignment: CDR1 MNHEY and CDR2 SVGAGI. CDR3 length: 12 amino acids. The CDR3 DNA reads as TGTGCCAGCAGCGCCCAGGGGGAGACCCAGTACTTC. Residues: CASSAQGETQYF.

The chain carries TRBV28 and TRBJ2-1; tentative D call: TRBD1 (5 bases). V gave up 3 bases and J gave up 8 bases, with 14 bases separating them. Germline loops: CDR1 MDHEN, CDR2 SYDVKM. This CDR3 comprises 14 residues. CDR3 nucleotides: TGTGCCAGCAGTTTGACAGTTGGTTCGGATGAGCAGTTCTTC. Translated, it gives CASSLTVGSDEQFF.

This clone was seen only a few times. Other DNA sequences of this sample code for an identical CDR3. The V and J genes are TRBV7-3 and TRBJ1-1; D perhaps matches TRBD1 (5 bases). Trimming took off 3 bases at V and 1 base at J, with 6 bases between the two ends. The germline gives CDR1 SGHTA, CDR2 FQGTGA. The CDR3 runs 13 residues. The CDR3 nucleotides are TGTGCCAGCAGCTTCGGGGGGAACACTGAAGCTTTCTTT. As protein: CASSFGGNTEAFF.

V and J are TRBV21-1 and TRBJ2-5; the table gives TRBD2 as D, unverified against the DNA. TRBV21-1 is a listed pseudogene. CDR3 size: 15 residues. The CDR3 sequence: CASSKGGGPQETQYF. The CDR3 DNA reads TGTGCCAGCAGCAAAGGTGGAGGGCCCCAAGAGACCCAGTACTTC.

This chain uses TRBV15 with TRBJ1-4; D is ambiguous. Trimming left V 3 bases short and J 3 bases short, with 17 bases between. Germline values: CDR1 LNHNV, CDR2 YYDKDF (reference sequence). CDR3 size: 17 residues. The CDR3: CATSSPFGIGANEKLFF. In nucleotides, the CDR3 is TGTGCCACCAGCAGTCCCTTTGGCATCGGGGCTAATGAAAAACTGTTTTTT.

The V and J genes are TRBV5-6 and TRBJ2-3; 10 positions agree with TRBD2. The length of the CDR3 is 18 residues. Germline V gene lookup returns CDR1 SGHDT and CDR2 YYEEEE. Trimming cost V 3 bases and J 5 bases; bases outside gene matches: 15. The CDR3 region has the DNA TGTGCCAGCAGCTCGCGAACCGGGACTAGCGTTCGCCGAGATACGCAGTATTTT. It translates to CASSSRTGTSVRRDTQYF.

The chain has TRBV7-2 and TRBJ1-2; perhaps TRBD1 as D (5 bases). This CDR3 contains 18 residues. V lost 2 bases and J lost 0, with 19 bases in between. The germline V gene encodes CDR1 SGHTA and CDR2 FQGNSA. In DNA form, the CDR3 reads TGTGCCAGCAGCTTACAGGGTCCCGTCCTTGCAGCTAACTATGGCTACACCTTC. Translating gives CASSLQGPVLAANYGYTF.

This rearrangement joins TRBV28 to TRBJ1-1, with TRBD1 matching 7 bases. CDR1 is MDHEN, CDR2 SYDVKM, per germline. Germline trimming cut 4 bases from V and 5 bases from J; bases unmatched to any gene: 7. The CDR3 runs 14 residues. The CDR3 loop reads CASSSDRVGTEAFF. The CDR3 coding sequence is TGTGCCAGCAGTTCAGACAGGGTTGGGACTGAAGCTTTCTTT.

The chain combines TRBV9 with TRBJ2-7; D may be TRBD2 (6 bases). Trimming took off 0 bases at V and 4 bases at J, with 14 bases between the two ends. The V gene's germline CDR1 is SGDLS and CDR2 YYNGEE. This CDR3 has 15 amino acids. CDR3 coding DNA: TGTGCCAGCAGCGTAGGGCCTAGCGCAAGTTACGAGCAGTACTTC. Its protein product is CASSVGPSASYEQYF. Together with reference TRBV9 and TRBJ2-7, the CDR3 gives the full variable domain: DSGVTQTPKHLITATGQRVTLRCSPRSGDLSVYWYQQSLDQGLQFLIQYYNGEERAKGNILERFSAQQFPDLHSELNLSSLELGDSALYFCASSVGPSASYEQYFGPGTRLTVT.

This clone was detected once. The rearrangement joins TRBV4-1 to TRBJ2-7, with 7 bases matching TRBD1. CDR1 and CDR2 (germline): MGHRA, YSYEKL. This CDR3 is 14 amino acids long. V trimming: 5 bases; J trimming: 7 bases; junction bases outside the gene matches: 11. CDR3 sequence reads: CASSDPTGTGEQYF. The CDR3 nucleotides read TGCGCCAGCAGCGATCCGACAGGGACGGGGGAGCAGTACTTC.

The chain combines TRBV27 with TRBJ2-5; D is uncertain. Germline lookup yields CDR1 MNHEY and CDR2 SMNVEV (reference sequence). V was trimmed by 5 bases and J by 2 bases, leaving 12 bases between them. CDR3 length: 14 amino acids. CDR3 nucleotides: TGTGCCAGCAGTCCCTGGGCGCAGCAAGAGACCCAGTACTTC. It encodes CASSPWAQQETQYF.

This clone was found a few times. The chain uses TRBV7-2 and TRBJ1-2, with D tentatively TRBD1 (6 bases). The V gene lost 6 bases and the J gene lost 4 bases, with 21 bases spanning the gap. The germline CDR1 and CDR2 sequences are SGHTA and FQGNSA. CDR3 length: 16 residues. For the CDR3, the DNA is TGTGCCAGCAGGGGGAAGGGCGGGGGGCCTGGCTATGGCTACACCTTC. It codes for CASRGKGGGPGYGYTF.

CDR3 sequence reads: CASSEGLAGGNEQFF. The CDR3 coding sequence is TGTGCCAGCTCAGAAGGACTAGCGGGAGGGAATGAGCAGTTCTTC. The chain joins TRBV18 to TRBJ2-1, with TRBD2 matching 15 bases. J lost 7 bases, V lost 5 bases, and 3 bases had no gene match. The CDR3 is 15 amino acids. The germline CDR1 and CDR2 sequences are KGHSH and LQKENI.

J is TRBJ2-1 and V is TRBV5-1, with D perhaps matching TRBD2 (7 bases). This CDR3 is 16 amino acids long. From germline, CDR1 is SGHRS and CDR2 YFSETQ. V lost 0 bases to trimming and J lost 5 bases, with 15 bases between them. CDR3 sequence: CASSLVGGLTNNEQFF. Here the CDR3 DNA reads TGCGCCAGCAGCTTGGTCGGGGGGCTTACCAACAATGAGCAGTTCTTC.

This chain connects TRBV29-1 to TRBJ1-2; D unclear. Trimming shortened V by 3 bases and J by 2 bases, and 10 bases separated the two germline ends. Germline CDR1 and CDR2: SQVTM and ANQGSEA. CDR3 length: 13 amino acids. CDR3 protein: CSVDARRNYGYTF. The CDR3 DNA follows: TGCAGCGTTGACGCCAGAAGAAACTATGGCTACACCTTC. The whole variable domain, filled in from reference TRBV29-1 and TRBJ1-2, reads SAVISQKPSRDICQRGTSLTIQCQVDSQVTMMFWYRQQPGQSLTLIATANQGSEATYESGFVIDKFPISRPNLTFSTLTVSNMSPEDSSIYLCSVDARRNYGYTFGSGTRLTVV.

The chain has TRBV7-2 and TRBJ2-7; D remains unclear. Germline lookup yields CDR1 SGHTA and CDR2 FQGNSA. The V and J ends lost 4 bases and 2 bases respectively, with 3 bases between them. CDR3 length: 11 residues. The CDR3 DNA reads as TGTGCCAGCAGCTCTACCTACGAGCAGTACTTC. It translates to CASSSTYEQYF.

V gene TRBV2 combines with J gene TRBJ2-3, with 14 bases fitting TRBD2. CDR1 is SNHLY, CDR2 FYNNEI, per germline. The CDR3 extends over 15 amino acids. The ends lost 6 bases at V and 4 bases at J; junction bases unmatched: 3. CDR3 region: CASRGTSGRSDTQYF. The DNA for the CDR3 is TGTGCCAGCAGGGGGACTAGCGGGAGATCAGATACGCAGTATTTT.

The V and J genes are TRBV28 and TRBJ2-7; D may be TRBD1 (6 bases). CDR3 size: 13 residues. Germline CDR1 is MDHEN and CDR2 is SYDVKM. The germline V and J ends were trimmed by 4 bases and 6 bases, with 13 bases remaining between them. CDR3 in DNA: TGTGCCAGCAGTTCCCGGACAGTAACCGAGCAGTACTTC. It yields the protein CASSSRTVTEQYF.

The chain recombines TRBV7-8 with TRBJ2-7; D is uncertain. The germline gives CDR1 SGHVS, CDR2 FQNEAQ. This CDR3 is 12 amino acids long. Trimming left V 1 base short and J 4 bases short, with 5 bases between. In DNA, the CDR3 is TGTGCCAGCAGCTTAGGGCAGTACGAGCAGTACTTC. This sequence encodes CASSLGQYEQYF.

The V gene is TRBV7-9, the J gene TRBJ2-7; 10 nucleotides align to TRBD1. CDR1 is SEHNR and CDR2 is FQNEAQ in the germline V gene (reference sequence). The CDR3 loop spans 15 amino acids. V was pared by 5 bases and J by 5 bases, with 9 bases of the junction left unmatched. The DNA of the CDR3 is TGTGCCAGCAGCCCGAGGTTGACAGGGGGCGACGAGCAGTACTTC. Encoded protein: CASSPRLTGGDEQYF.

The J gene is TRBJ1-6, the V gene TRBV7-2, with a weak D call TRBD1 (6 bases). The CDR3 sequence is 13 residues long. Germline CDR1 and CDR2: SGHTA and FQGNSA. V gave up 7 bases and J gave up 9 bases, with 13 bases separating them. The CDR3 DNA reads as TGTGCCAGCAACTCCCAAGGGGGTTCACCCCTCCACTTT. Translated: CASNSQGGSPLHF.

There are a few counts of this clone. The CDR3 DNA reads as TGTGCCAGCAGTGTTCGGGAGAATTACGAGCAGTACTTC. Translating it yields CASSVRENYEQYF. V usage is TRBV6-1 and J usage is TRBJ2-7, with D possibly TRBD2 on 6 matching bases. Trimming left V 4 bases short and J 4 bases short, with 11 bases between. In germline, CDR1 is MNHNS, CDR2 SASEGT. The CDR3 consists of 13 residues.

V gene TRBV18 combines with J gene TRBJ1-1; D is unclear. The CDR3 has 12 residues. Germline V gene data show CDR1 as KGHSH and CDR2 as LQKENI. Between the trimmed V and J ends, which lost 4 bases and 1 base, there was a span of 4 bases. CDR3 bases: TGTGCCAGCTCACAGAGGAACACTGAAGCTTTCTTT. It yields the protein CASSQRNTEAFF.

For this clone: Germline is not matched at one junction end, which may reflect a read error. The rearrangement uses TRBV11-1 and TRBJ2-5, with D possibly being TRBD1 (6 bases). This CDR3 comprises 14 residues. Looked up from germline, CDR1 is SGHAT and CDR2 is FQDESV (reference sequence). The CDR3 DNA reads TGTGCCAGCAGCGCCCAAGGACAGTGGGGTCGGGCGGACTTC. This translates into CASSAQGQWGRADF.

This clone has more than one count but fewer than ten. This sequence joins TRBV27 and TRBJ2-1; 12 positions agree with TRBD2. CDR1 is MNHEY, CDR2 SMNVEV, per germline (reference sequence). The CDR3 loop spans 17 amino acids. The V segment lost 3 bases and the J segment 6 bases; nucleotides outside the gene matches: 9. The CDR3 region is CASSLELAGGAFNEQFF. The CDR3 region has the DNA TGTGCCAGCAGTTTGGAACTAGCGGGAGGAGCGTTCAATGAGCAGTTCTTC.

This chain joins TRBV6-1 and TRBJ2-6; D is possibly TRBD1 (6 bases). The CDR3 is 16 amino acids. The V and J ends lost 2 bases and 3 bases respectively, with 11 bases between them. Germline V gene sequence: CDR1 MNHNS, CDR2 SASEGT. The CDR3 nucleotides read TGTGCCAGCAGTGAATATGGGGGCGGTGGGGCCAACGTCCTGACTTTC. Translating gives CASSEYGGGGANVLTF.

V usage is TRBV9 and J usage is TRBJ1-1; 8 bases map to TRBD1. The germline CDR1 and CDR2 sequences are SGDLS and YYNGEE. This CDR3 comprises 15 residues. J gave up 1 base and V 3 bases, and 5 bases lay outside the gene matches. In DNA form, the CDR3 reads TGTGCCAGCAGCGGGACAGGGAACGCGAACACTGAAGCTTTCTTT. As protein: CASSGTGNANTEAFF.

This clone was detected only once. CDR3 sequence reads: CAWSEAGTENIQYF. The CDR3 nucleotides are TGTGCCTGGAGTGAGGCCGGGACAGAAAACATTCAGTACTTC. The V gene is TRBV30, the J gene TRBJ2-4; 7 bases agree with TRBD1. In germline, CDR1 is GTSNPN, CDR2 SVGIG (reference sequence). The CDR3 length is 14 residues. Trimming cost V 1 base and J 5 bases; bases outside gene matches: 5.